This record covers a single T cell receptor beta chain. Enrollees, about 18 to 89 years old, lived in 24 US areas. The CDR3 length is 14 residues. Germline V CDR1 and CDR2: MDHEN, SYDVKM. The germline V and J ends were trimmed by 6 bases and 7 bases, with 15 bases remaining between them. The sample belongs to a study of blood T cell repertoires in COVID-19. The table came from immunoSEQ multiplex PCR; TCRdb's copy has only in-frame clones and leaves some out. The sample holds about 430,000 clones, 70% to 90% seen once. V usage is TRBV28 and J usage is TRBJ2-2, with D perhaps TRBD1 (6 bases). The clonotype originates from a woman under 30 who had been exposed to COVID-19. What was sequenced was PBMCs or T cells enriched from blood (not recorded which). CDR3 amino acids: CASRPSGVYGELFF. The CDR3 region has the DNA TGTGCCAGCAGACCTTCAGGGGTCTACGGGGAGCTGTTTTTT.